This T cell receptor (beta chain) was observed in a study of cytomegalovirus exposure and HLA in healthy donors. The study's findings and limits: A prior analysis recorded that most TCR beta V segments were productive about 87% or about 30% of the time. Overall, approximately 150 TCR beta chains were annotated as cytomegalovirus-associated. Exclusion applied to some V segments, including TRBV6-2 and TRBV6-3, as they were indistinguishable.

This CDR3 is built from 15 residues. In germline, CDR1 is MNHEY, CDR2 SVGAGI. V shed 5 bases, J shed 1 base, and the junction held 4 bases outside the gene matches. PCR primers comprised 60 Vbeta and 13 Jbeta primers. Libraries were prepared by immunoSEQ multiplex PCR; TCRdb keeps only in-frame clonotypes and omits some of them. The sample records some 150,000 clones, 76% being singletons. This clone has a handful of counts. Antigen unknown. The TCR was taken from a female donor in good health and CMV-seropositive. Sequenced input: PBMCs. The chain combines TRBV6-5 with TRBJ2-1; 8 nucleotides line up with TRBD2. The CDR3 sequence is CASSRSGRSYNEQFF. CDR3 DNA: TGTGCCAGCAGTCGAAGCGGGAGATCCTACAATGAGCAGTTCTTC.